The next 14 T cell receptor beta chains were all read from a single sample in a study of technical replicates of blood from a handful of donors. Libraries were prepared by immunoSEQ multiplex PCR; TCRdb keeps only in-frame clonotypes and omits some of them. The sample yields roughly 85,000 clones, 94% seen once. Sequenced material: T cells isolated from PBMCs. These receptors were taken from a human donor in good health.

Comments on this clone: One end of the junction varies from germline; a read error may be responsible. DNA for the CDR3: TGTGCTAGCAGCTTACGAAGCGGGGGGGTCCCCGAGTACTTC. Translated, it gives CASSLRSGGVPEYF. The chain has TRBV7-7 and TRBJ2-5, with 10 nucleotides matching TRBD2. CDR3 length: 14 amino acids. In germline, CDR1 is SSHAT, CDR2 FNYEAQ (reference sequence).

The sample holds one count of this clone. This sequence joins TRBV7-9 and TRBJ2-7, with TRBD1 identical over 9 bases. The CDR3 extends over 15 amino acids. Trimming took 4 bases from V and 4 from J; bases not matched to a gene: 8. The germline CDR1 and CDR2 sequences are SEHNR and FQNEAQ (reference sequence). CDR3 DNA: TGTGCCAGCAGCTCGGAACAGGGGGCGCCTTACGAGCAGTACTTC. It encodes CASSSEQGAPYEQYF. Full variable domain (outside the CDR3, taken from reference TRBV7-9 and TRBJ2-7): DTGVSQNPRHKITKRGQNVTFRCDPISEHNRLYWYRQTLGQGPEFLTYFQNEAQLEKSRLLSDRFSAERPKGSFSTLEIQRTEQGDSAMYLCASSSEQGAPYEQYFGPGTRLTVT.

This chain links TRBV18 with TRBJ2-7, with a weak D call TRBD2 (6 bases). CDR1 and CDR2 (germline): KGHSH, LQKENI. Trimming shortened V by 6 bases and J by 6 bases, and 15 bases separated the two germline ends. The CDR3 runs 13 residues. The CDR3 is CASSSGGPREQYF. The DNA for the CDR3 is TGTGCCAGCTCGTCAGGAGGGCCTCGCGAGCAGTACTTC.

The chain joins TRBV7-9 to TRBJ2-1; 12 positions match TRBD2. Germline V gives CDR1 SEHNR, CDR2 FQNEAQ (reference sequence). The length of the CDR3 is 19 residues. With 4 bases clipped from V and 8 bases from J, the junction kept 18 bases outside the gene matches. CDR3 sequence reads: CASSSVGRMTSGSNHEQFF. CDR3 nucleotide sequence: TGTGCCAGCAGCTCAGTGGGAAGAATGACTAGCGGGAGTAATCATGAGCAGTTCTTC.

V is TRBV6-1 and J is TRBJ1-1, with 10 bases fitting TRBD1. Germline CDR1 and CDR2: MNHNS and SASEGT. The CDR3 sequence is 15 residues long. Trimming removed 8 bases from V and 0 bases from J; junction bases left unmatched: 6. CDR3 in amino acids: CASPGQGGLNTEAFF. CDR3 coding DNA: TGTGCCAGCCCAGGACAGGGGGGCCTGAACACTGAAGCTTTCTTT.

The genes are TRBV29-1 and TRBJ2-7; 10 nucleotides agree with TRBD1. V gave up 6 bases and J gave up 4 bases; unmatched junction bases: 12. This CDR3 is built from 15 residues. Germline-derived CDR1 and CDR2 are SQVTM and ANQGSEA. In DNA form, the CDR3 reads TGCAGCGTCGCCGGGACAGGGGCCCCCGGGTACGAGCAGTACTTC. The encoded protein is CSVAGTGAPGYEQYF.

V is TRBV5-1 and J is TRBJ1-1; no clear D gene. V lost 4 bases and J 1 base, leaving 20 bases between the germline ends. The CDR3 runs to 17 residues. Germline loops: CDR1 SGHRS, CDR2 YFSETQ. The CDR3 sequence: CASSATTLLGENTEAFF. Written as DNA, the CDR3 is TGCGCCAGCAGCGCAACCACCCTCCTCGGAGAGAACACTGAAGCTTTCTTT. The full variable domain, with the rest looked up from reference TRBV5-1 and TRBJ1-1, is KAGVTQTPRYLIKTRGQQVTLSCSPISGHRSVSWYQQTPGQGLQFLFEYFSETQRNKGNFPGRFSGRQFSNSRSEMNVSTLELGDSALYLCASSATTLLGENTEAFFGQGTRLTVV.

This clone was recorded once. This chain joins TRBV7-3 and TRBJ2-1; possible D gene TRBD2, 5 bases. This CDR3 region has 13 residues. Trimming pared 0 bases from V and 6 bases from J, leaving 6 bases between. Germline V gene lookup returns CDR1 SGHTA and CDR2 FQGTGA. The CDR3 DNA sequence: TGTGCCAGCAGCTTAACCGGGGTCAATGAGCAGTTCTTC. This codes for CASSLTGVNEQFF.

This CDR3 is CASSFGGGGYEQYF. As DNA, the CDR3 is TGTGCCAGCAGTTTTGGAGGGGGCGGCTACGAGCAGTACTTC. The rearrangement joins TRBV27 to TRBJ2-7, with D possibly being TRBD1 (7 bases). The CDR3 totals 14 residues. The V end lost 3 bases, the J end lost 3 bases, and 12 bases lay between the germline ends. Germline lookup yields CDR1 MNHEY and CDR2 SMNVEV (reference sequence).

Details on this clone: Other DNA sequences of this sample code for an identical CDR3. V gene TRBV20-1 combines with J gene TRBJ2-7; D is undetermined. V dropped 2 bases and J dropped 2 bases, with 4 bases sitting between them. Germline V lookup: CDR1 DFQATT, CDR2 SNEGSKA (reference sequence). The CDR3 runs 11 residues. CDR3 in amino acids: CSARYTYEQYF. CDR3 coding DNA: TGCAGTGCTAGATATACCTACGAGCAGTACTTC.

V gene TRBV30 combines with J gene TRBJ1-6; 7 nucleotides line up with TRBD1. V lost 1 base and J lost 7; bases outside the gene matches: 1. The CDR3 length is 13 residues. Germline loops: CDR1 GTSNPN, CDR2 SVGIG (reference sequence). The CDR3 protein is CAWSEQGNSPLHF. The CDR3 DNA follows: TGTGCCTGGAGTGAACAGGGGAATTCACCCCTCCACTTT.

The chain has TRBV19 and TRBJ1-1, with a weak D call TRBD1 (5 bases). From germline, CDR1 is LNHDA and CDR2 SQIVND (reference sequence). The CDR3 is 15 residues long. With 3 bases removed from V and 1 base from J, the gap between germline ends came to 12 bases. Here the CDR3 DNA reads TGTGCCAGTAGTATCTGGGGGGAGTGGAACACTGAAGCTTTCTTT. Protein sequence: CASSIWGEWNTEAFF.

This clone was recorded only once. The J gene is TRBJ2-7, the V gene TRBV18, with D maybe TRBD1 (5 bases). The V gene lost 1 base and the J gene lost 4 bases, with 11 bases spanning the gap. The length of the CDR3 is 14 residues. The germline gives CDR1 KGHSH, CDR2 LQKENI. The CDR3 loop reads CASSPQGFGYEQYF. As DNA, the CDR3 is TGTGCCAGCTCACCACAGGGGTTTGGTTACGAGCAGTACTTC. Variable domain in full (rest from reference TRBV18 and TRBJ2-7): NAGVMQNPRHLVRRRGQEARLRCSPMKGHSHVYWYRQLPEEGLKFMVYLQKENIIDESGMPKERFSAEFPKEGPSILRIQQVVRGDSAAYFCASSPQGFGYEQYFGPGTRLTVT.

V usage is TRBV28 and J usage is TRBJ1-2; D ambiguous. The CDR3 is made up of 13 amino acids. Trimming removed 5 bases from V and 5 bases from J, with 12 bases in between. The V gene's germline CDR1 is MDHEN and CDR2 SYDVKM. The CDR3 coding sequence is TGTGCCAGCAGTACTGGGCCGCATTATGGCTACACCTTC. Translation: CASSTGPHYGYTF.